This entry lists 2 T cell receptor beta chains sequenced from one sample in a study of cytotoxic CD8 clonotypes in ibrutinib-treated CLL. Libraries were prepared by immunoSEQ multiplex PCR; TCRdb keeps only in-frame clonotypes and omits some of them. The data show approximately 140,000 clones, approximately 75% seen once. The input for sequencing was PBMCs, taken after 12 months of ibrutinib treatment. All receptors derive from a human donor with chronic lymphocytic leukemia.

The rearrangement links TRBV4-1 to TRBJ2-7; 7 nucleotides agree with TRBD1. The germline gives CDR1 MGHRA, CDR2 YSYEKL. J gave up 5 bases and V 1 base, and 5 bases lay outside the gene matches. This CDR3 is 14 amino acids long. The CDR3 loop reads CASSQGTGVNEQYF. The CDR3 coding sequence is TGCGCCAGCAGCCAAGGTACAGGGGTCAACGAGCAGTACTTC.

The rearrangement uses TRBV14 and TRBJ1-1; D perhaps matches TRBD1 (5 bases). Trimming pared 5 bases from V and 1 base from J, leaving 17 bases between. The CDR3 extends over 16 amino acids. CDR1 is SGHDN and CDR2 is FVKESK in the germline V gene. The CDR3 protein is CASSSWAGTANTEAFF. The CDR3 DNA sequence: TGTGCCAGCAGCAGTTGGGCGGGGACTGCGAACACTGAAGCTTTCTTT.